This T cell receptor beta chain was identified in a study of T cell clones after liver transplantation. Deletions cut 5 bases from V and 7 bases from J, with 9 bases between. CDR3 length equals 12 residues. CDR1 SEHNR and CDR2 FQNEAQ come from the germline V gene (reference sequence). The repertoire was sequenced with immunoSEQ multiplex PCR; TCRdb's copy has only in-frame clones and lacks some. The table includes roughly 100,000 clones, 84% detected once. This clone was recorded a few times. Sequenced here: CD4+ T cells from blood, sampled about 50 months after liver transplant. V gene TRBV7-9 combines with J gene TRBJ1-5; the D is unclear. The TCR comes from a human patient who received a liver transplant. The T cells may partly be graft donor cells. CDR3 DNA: TGTGCCAGCAGCCCCATGAACCAGCCCCAGCATTTT. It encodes CASSPMNQPQHF.